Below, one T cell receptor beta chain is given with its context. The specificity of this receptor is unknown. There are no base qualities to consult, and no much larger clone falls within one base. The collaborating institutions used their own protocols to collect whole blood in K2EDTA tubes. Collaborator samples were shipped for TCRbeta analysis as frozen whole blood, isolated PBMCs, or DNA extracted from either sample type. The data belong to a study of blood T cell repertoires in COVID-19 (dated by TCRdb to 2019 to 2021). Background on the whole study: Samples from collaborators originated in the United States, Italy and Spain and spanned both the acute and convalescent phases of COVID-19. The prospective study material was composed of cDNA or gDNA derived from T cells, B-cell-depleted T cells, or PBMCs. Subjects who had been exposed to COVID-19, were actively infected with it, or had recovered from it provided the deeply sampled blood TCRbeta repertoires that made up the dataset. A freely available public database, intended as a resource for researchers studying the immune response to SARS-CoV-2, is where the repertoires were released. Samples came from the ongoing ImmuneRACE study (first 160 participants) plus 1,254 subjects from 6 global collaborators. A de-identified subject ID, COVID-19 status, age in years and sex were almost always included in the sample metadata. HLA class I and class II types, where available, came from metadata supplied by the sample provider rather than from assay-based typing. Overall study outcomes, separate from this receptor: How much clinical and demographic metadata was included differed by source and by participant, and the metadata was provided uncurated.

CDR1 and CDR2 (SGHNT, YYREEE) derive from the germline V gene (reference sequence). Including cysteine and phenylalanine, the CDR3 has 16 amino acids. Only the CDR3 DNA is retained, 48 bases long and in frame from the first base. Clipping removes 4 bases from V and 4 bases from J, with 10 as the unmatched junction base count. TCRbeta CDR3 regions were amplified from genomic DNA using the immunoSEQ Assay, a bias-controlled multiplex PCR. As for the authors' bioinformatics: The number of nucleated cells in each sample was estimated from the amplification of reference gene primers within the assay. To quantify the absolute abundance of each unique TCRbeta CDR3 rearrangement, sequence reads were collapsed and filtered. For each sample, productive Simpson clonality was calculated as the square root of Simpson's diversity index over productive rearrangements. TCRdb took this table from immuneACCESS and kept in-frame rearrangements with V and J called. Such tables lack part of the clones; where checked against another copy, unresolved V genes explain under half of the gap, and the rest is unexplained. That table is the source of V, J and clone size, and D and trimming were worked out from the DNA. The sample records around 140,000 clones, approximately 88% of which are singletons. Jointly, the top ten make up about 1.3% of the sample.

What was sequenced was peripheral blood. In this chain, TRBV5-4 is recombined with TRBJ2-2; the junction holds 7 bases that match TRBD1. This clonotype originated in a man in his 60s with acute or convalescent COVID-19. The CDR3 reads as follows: CASSRGTEVGTGELFF. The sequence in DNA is TGTGCCAGCAGCAGGGGGACAGAAGTCGGCACCGGGGAGCTGTTTTTT.